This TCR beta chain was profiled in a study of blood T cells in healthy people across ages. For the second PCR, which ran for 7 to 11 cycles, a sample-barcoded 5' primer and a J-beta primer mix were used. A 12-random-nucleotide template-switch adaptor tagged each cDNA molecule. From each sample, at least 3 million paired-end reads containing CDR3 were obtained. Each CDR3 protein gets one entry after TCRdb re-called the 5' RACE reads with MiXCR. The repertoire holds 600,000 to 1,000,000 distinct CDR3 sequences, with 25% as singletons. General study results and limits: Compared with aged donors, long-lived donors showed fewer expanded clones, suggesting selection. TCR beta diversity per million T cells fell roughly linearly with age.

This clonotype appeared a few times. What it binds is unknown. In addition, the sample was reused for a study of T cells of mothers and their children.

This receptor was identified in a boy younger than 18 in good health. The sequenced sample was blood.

This CDR3 is CASSPFAYGYTF. The CDR3 DNA reads as TGTGCCAGCAGTCCGTTCGCCTATGGCTACACCTTC. The V call is TRBV12-3 or TRBV12-4, the J call TRBJ1-2; D is undetermined. CDR3 length: 12 amino acids. V was shortened by 5 bases and J by 4 bases, with 8 bases between the two germline ends.